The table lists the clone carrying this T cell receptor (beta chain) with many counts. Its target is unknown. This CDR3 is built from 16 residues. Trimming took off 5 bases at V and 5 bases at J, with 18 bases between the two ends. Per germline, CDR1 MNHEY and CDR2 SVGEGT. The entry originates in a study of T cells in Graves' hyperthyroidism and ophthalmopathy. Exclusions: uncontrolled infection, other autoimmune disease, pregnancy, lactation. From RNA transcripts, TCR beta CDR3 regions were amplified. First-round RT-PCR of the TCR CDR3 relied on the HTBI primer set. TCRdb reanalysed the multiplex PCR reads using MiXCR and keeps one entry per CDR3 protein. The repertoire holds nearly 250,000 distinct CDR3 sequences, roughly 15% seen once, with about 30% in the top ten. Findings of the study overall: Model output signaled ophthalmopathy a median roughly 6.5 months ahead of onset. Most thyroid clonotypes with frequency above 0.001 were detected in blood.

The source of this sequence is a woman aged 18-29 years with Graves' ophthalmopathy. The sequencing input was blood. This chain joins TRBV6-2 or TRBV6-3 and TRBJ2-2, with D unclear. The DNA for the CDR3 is TGTGCCAGCAGTCCGCCCACCATTGGGATTACCGGGGAGCTGTTTTTT. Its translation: CASSPPTIGITGELFF.